This T cell receptor beta chain was obtained from a study of PD-1 blockade in classical Hodgkin lymphoma. Overall study findings and caveats: CD4+ TCR diversity rose significantly by C4D1, and CD8+ TCR diversity did not. When set against healthy donors, newly diagnosed patients were reported to show lower baseline TCR diversity.

With regard to this clone: Its target is unknown.

Assay: immunoSEQ multiplex PCR; the TCRdb copy retains only in-frame clones and omits some. Of approximately 52,000 clones in the sample, roughly 73% were seen once. There are 14 residues in the CDR3. V was clipped by 2 bases and J by 7 bases, with 12 bases between them. Germline CDR1 and CDR2: SGHRS and YFSETQ. Brentuximab vedotin exposure varied among the patients, all of whom had relapsed after autologous stem cell transplantation. Sequences were derived from peripheral blood mononuclear cells (PBMCs), sampled before the second cycle of nivolumab. This TCR was sampled from a human donor with classical Hodgkin lymphoma. The chain uses TRBV5-1 and TRBJ1-4; no definite D call. The CDR3 coding sequence is TGCGCCAGCAGCTTTTTTAACTGGAGTGAAAAACTGTTTTTT. Protein product: CASSFFNWSEKLFF.